This entry lists 30 T cell receptor beta chains sequenced from one sample in a study of T-cell memory formation after mild COVID-19. MiXCR, applied by TCRdb to the 5' RACE reads, yields one record per CDR3 protein. The sample consists of about 290,000 distinct CDR3 sequences, approximately 15% of them appearing once. Sequencing was performed on PBMCs or a T cell subset sorted from them (not recorded which). All receptors derive from a man aged 18 to 30 who had mild COVID-19 (a few samples of this study predate the infection). Cell type and time point are not known.

This clonotype was seen a few times. The rearrangement joins TRBV24-1 to TRBJ2-3; no clear D gene. The germline V and J ends were trimmed by 4 bases and 0 bases, with 7 bases remaining between them. CDR1 KGHDR and CDR2 SFDVKD come from the germline V gene. The length of the CDR3 is 14 residues. The CDR3 nucleotides read TGTGCCACCAGTGAAGAGTTCAGCACAGATACGCAGTATTTT. Translated: CATSEEFSTDTQYF.

This clonotype was picked up many times. The chain combines TRBV12-3 or TRBV12-4 with TRBJ2-1; a weak D match, TRBD1 (5 bases). The V gene lost 2 bases and the J gene lost 5 bases, with 7 bases spanning the gap. The CDR3 has 13 residues. The CDR3 here is CASSLRGNNEQFF. The DNA for the CDR3 is TGTGCCAGCAGTTTAAGGGGAAACAATGAGCAGTTCTTC.

This clonotype was counted a few times. V is TRBV6-5 and J is TRBJ2-3; D unresolved. V was trimmed by 5 bases and J by 0 bases, leaving 12 bases between them. CDR3 length: 15 residues. Germline values: CDR1 MNHEY, CDR2 SVGAGI. This CDR3 is CASSQRLISTDTQYF. Written as DNA, the CDR3 is TGTGCCAGCAGTCAAAGACTGATTAGCACAGATACGCAGTATTTT.

This clonotype was observed a few times. The V call is TRBV18, the J call TRBJ2-5; 7 nucleotides line up with TRBD1. The CDR3 runs to 15 residues. The V segment lost 3 bases and the J segment 5 bases; nucleotides outside the gene matches: 9. The V gene's germline CDR1 is KGHSH and CDR2 LQKENI. In nucleotides, the CDR3 is TGTGCCAGCTCACCCGCGGCGGCAGGGGGTGAGACCCAGTACTTC. Protein: CASSPAAAGGETQYF.

This clonotype was picked up a small number of times. The rearrangement links TRBV4-1 to TRBJ2-7; 8 bases match TRBD2. V lost 0 bases to trimming and J lost 3 bases; unmatched junction nucleotides: 10. Per germline, CDR1 MGHRA and CDR2 YSYEKL. The CDR3 loop spans 17 amino acids. In DNA form, the CDR3 reads TGCGCCAGCAGCCAAGATCGAAGCGGGGGTGCCAGCTACGAGCAGTACTTC. Translating it yields CASSQDRSGGASYEQYF.

V and J are TRBV20-1 and TRBJ2-7, with 7 bases identical to TRBD2. This CDR3 contains 13 residues. CDR1 is DFQATT, CDR2 SNEGSKA, per germline (reference sequence). The junction had 10 bases not matched to a gene; V was cut back by 8 bases and J by 3 bases. The CDR3 here is CSWEGPGGYEQYF. CDR3 bases: TGCAGTTGGGAGGGCCCCGGTGGCTACGAGCAGTACTTC.

This sequence joins TRBV7-9 and TRBJ2-7; D is undetermined. In germline, CDR1 is SEHNR, CDR2 FQNEAQ (reference sequence). This CDR3 contains 12 residues. V shed 3 bases and J shed 6 bases, with 9 bases lying between them. DNA for the CDR3: TGTGCCAGCAGCTTCGCGGTGGGCGAGCAGTACGTC. It translates to CASSFAVGEQYV.

This clonotype was detected only a few times. The chain employs TRBV7-3 and TRBJ1-1; the match to TRBD1 covers 8 bases. Germline-derived CDR1 and CDR2 are SGHTA and FQGTGA. Unmatched junction bases numbered 7, after V lost 5 bases and J lost 2 bases. This CDR3 is built from 15 residues. CDR3 in amino acids: CASSVSGGGNTEAFF. The CDR3, as DNA: TGTGCCAGCAGCGTATCAGGGGGCGGAAACACTGAAGCTTTCTTT.

This clonotype was counted between two and nine times. The genes are TRBV9 and TRBJ2-3; 7 nucleotides agree with TRBD2. J gave up 4 bases and V 5 bases, and 13 bases lay outside the gene matches. CDR3 length: 16 residues. Germline lookup yields CDR1 SGDLS and CDR2 YYNGEE. The CDR3 region is CASSRMVSRGADTQYF. The CDR3 DNA is TGTGCCAGCAGTCGAATGGTCTCCCGGGGGGCAGATACGCAGTATTTT.

The V call is TRBV20-1, the J call TRBJ1-1; possibly TRBD1 for D (6 bases). From germline, CDR1 is DFQATT and CDR2 SNEGSKA (reference sequence). V was clipped by 0 bases and J by 5 bases, with 13 bases between them. The CDR3 length is 14 residues. CDR3 nucleotides: TGCAGTGCTAGAGATTCTGGGGGCGGGACTGAAGCTTTCTTT. Encoded protein: CSARDSGGGTEAFF.

This sequence joins TRBV5-1 and TRBJ2-3, with a weak D call TRBD1 (6 bases). The germline V and J ends were trimmed by 3 bases and 6 bases, with 17 bases remaining between them. The CDR3 consists of 15 residues. Germline CDR1 SGHRS, CDR2 YFSETQ. The CDR3 protein is CASSSNRALGDTQYF. CDR3 nucleotides: TGCGCCAGCAGCTCCAACAGGGCCTTGGGGGATACGCAGTATTTT.

This clonotype was seen more than once but under ten times. V gene TRBV27 combines with J gene TRBJ1-6; D is possibly TRBD1 (5 bases). The CDR3 has 15 residues. Between the trimmed V and J ends, which lost 2 bases and 7 bases, there was a span of 12 bases. The germline gives CDR1 MNHEY, CDR2 SMNVEV (reference sequence). The CDR3 nucleotides read TGTGCCAGCAGTTTAAAAGGGGAAGGGAATTCACCCCTCCACTTT. Amino acid sequence: CASSLKGEGNSPLHF.

This clonotype was counted a few times. The V gene is TRBV20-1, the J gene TRBJ2-2; no firm D call. The CDR3 contains 16 residues. The V end lost 4 bases, the J end lost 3 bases, and 18 bases lay between the germline ends. Germline CDR1 DFQATT, CDR2 SNEGSKA (reference sequence). CDR3 nucleotide sequence: TGCAGTGCTACCTCGGGCAGAGTCAGCTACACCGGGGAGCTGTTTTTT. It encodes CSATSGRVSYTGELFF.

This clonotype was counted at least ten times. The chain is built from TRBV7-2 and TRBJ2-5, with 7 bases aligning to TRBD1. The CDR3 sequence is 14 residues long. Germline CDR1 reads SGHTA; CDR2 reads FQGNSA. Trimming cost V 1 base and J 5 bases; bases outside gene matches: 4. CDR3 DNA sequence: TGTGCCAGCAGCTTAGGGGCAGGGGGTGAGACCCAGTACTTC. Residues: CASSLGAGGETQYF.

This clonotype was detected a few times. This sequence joins TRBV5-1 and TRBJ2-7; 10 bases map to TRBD1. Germline V gives CDR1 SGHRS, CDR2 YFSETQ. V gave up 3 bases and J gave up 2 bases; unmatched junction bases: 11. The CDR3 has 17 residues. The CDR3 sequence: CASSYATGTGATYEQYF. The CDR3 coding sequence is TGCGCCAGCAGCTACGCAACCGGGACAGGGGCTACCTACGAGCAGTACTTC.

The table lists this clonotype with many counts. This chain uses TRBV3-1 with TRBJ2-5; D is uncertain. Trimming removed 2 bases from V and 1 base from J, with 8 bases in between. Germline loops: CDR1 LGHDT, CDR2 YNNKEL (reference sequence). The CDR3 has 14 amino acids. The CDR3 sequence: CASSQWLSQETQYF. Written as DNA, the CDR3 is TGTGCCAGCAGCCAATGGCTGAGCCAAGAGACCCAGTACTTC.

The CDR3 region is CASSLIGPNIQYF. The CDR3 DNA is TGTGCCAGCAGTTTAATTGGACCAAACATTCAGTACTTC. The chain recombines TRBV12-3 or TRBV12-4 with TRBJ2-4; D remains unclear. The CDR3 runs to 13 residues. V lost 2 bases, J lost 6 bases, and 8 bases lay in between.

V is TRBV20-1 and J is TRBJ2-7; D call uncertain. This CDR3 is 11 amino acids long. The V gene's germline CDR1 is DFQATT and CDR2 SNEGSKA (reference sequence). V was shortened by 5 bases and J by 7 bases, with 12 bases between the two germline ends. The CDR3 here is CSASDTREQYF. Here the CDR3 DNA reads TGCAGTGCTTCCGACACCCGAGAGCAGTACTTC.

This clonotype appeared a few times. The chain joins TRBV5-1 to TRBJ2-5, with D hard to call. This CDR3 region has 15 residues. The germline V gene has CDR1 SGHRS and CDR2 YFSETQ. Trimming cost V 0 bases and J 7 bases, with 16 bases left between them. This CDR3 reads CASSLEVGFSGTQYF. The CDR3 coding sequence is TGCGCCAGCAGCTTGGAAGTTGGTTTTTCGGGGACCCAGTACTTC.

This clonotype was seen a handful of times. The chain combines TRBV6-5 with TRBJ1-2, with 7 bases lining up with TRBD1. Looked up from germline, CDR1 is MNHEY and CDR2 is SVGAGI. The V gene end was trimmed by 4 bases and the J gene end by 4 bases; junction bases not matched to a gene: 9. The CDR3 contains 15 residues. The CDR3 bases are TGTGCCAGCAGTTCCCCAGGGGGAGGCGCCTATGGCTACACCTTC. Translating gives CASSSPGGGAYGYTF.

This chain connects TRBV5-5 to TRBJ2-5; 7 bases fit TRBD2. Germline values: CDR1 SGHKS, CDR2 YYEKEE (reference sequence). The trim removed 3 bases at V and 4 bases at J, leaving 21 bases unmatched. CDR3 length: 19 residues. CDR3 bases: TGTGCCAGCAGCTGGGCTCCACTGGGGCTAGCGGACATCCGAGAGACCCAGTACTTC. This encodes CASSWAPLGLADIRETQYF. Full variable domain (outside the CDR3, taken from reference TRBV5-5 and TRBJ2-5): DAGVTQSPTHLIKTRGQQVTLRCSPISGHKSVSWYQQVLGQGPQFIFQYYEKEERGRGNFPDRFSARQFPNYSSELNVNALLLGDSALYLCASSWAPLGLADIRETQYFGPGTRLLVL.

The rearrangement uses TRBV30 and TRBJ1-2; D not resolved. The CDR3 consists of 12 residues. Germline lookup yields CDR1 GTSNPN and CDR2 SVGIG (reference sequence). Trimming took off 4 bases at V and 4 bases at J, with 10 bases between the two ends. The chain's CDR3 is CAWKGGGYGYTF. The CDR3 bases are TGTGCCTGGAAGGGCGGCGGCTATGGCTACACCTTC.

This clonotype turned up a few times. The chain links TRBV4-1 to TRBJ2-1, with TRBD2 matching 8 bases. Germline V gene sequence: CDR1 MGHRA, CDR2 YSYEKL. This CDR3 region has 15 residues. The V gene end was trimmed by 1 base and the J gene end by 7 bases; junction bases not matched to a gene: 6. The chain's CDR3 is CASSQVGGAQNEQFF. The CDR3 DNA is TGCGCCAGCAGCCAAGTCGGGGGGGCGCAAAATGAGCAGTTCTTC.

This clonotype was observed a few times. This chain uses TRBV5-5 with TRBJ2-7; D possibly uses TRBD1 or TRBD2 (5 bases each). The CDR3 length is 15 residues. The ends were cut back, 4 bases at V and 3 bases at J, with 17 bases in the middle. CDR1 SGHKS and CDR2 YYEKEE come from the germline V gene (reference sequence). DNA of the CDR3: TGTGCCAGCAGCGGCGGGTTAGGGGCCCTCTACGAGCAGTACTTC. This codes for CASSGGLGALYEQYF.

This rearrangement joins TRBV4-3 to TRBJ2-1, with 8 bases matching TRBD2. Germline CDR1 LGHNA, CDR2 YSLEER. V was pared by 0 bases and J by 8 bases, with 12 bases of the junction left unmatched. The CDR3 length is 17 residues. CDR3 nucleotide sequence: TGCGCCAGCAGCCAAGAGGAAACGTGGACTAGCATGGATGAGCAGTTCTTC. Its translation: CASSQEETWTSMDEQFF.

This clonotype was counted between two and nine times. This sequence joins TRBV11-2 and TRBJ2-7; D is tentatively TRBD1 or TRBD2 (5 bases each). The CDR3 runs to 15 residues. Germline CDR1 reads SGHAT; CDR2 reads FQNNGV. The V end was cut by 5 bases, the J end by 2 bases, with 16 bases between. The CDR3 sequence: CASSRFGALTYEQYV. As DNA, the CDR3 is TGTGCCAGCAGCAGATTCGGGGCCCTTACCTACGAGCAGTACGTC.

CDR3 protein: CASSYLRQGGNYGYTF. The CDR3 nucleotides read TGTGCCAGCAGCTACCTGCGACAGGGGGGGAACTATGGCTACACCTTC. The J gene is TRBJ1-2, the V gene TRBV6-5; 9 bases map to TRBD1. The CDR3 has 16 residues. The V segment lost 6 bases and the J segment 2 bases; nucleotides outside the gene matches: 10. Germline CDR1 is MNHEY and CDR2 is SVGAGI.

This clonotype was picked up many times. The junction departs from the called germline gene at one end, perhaps through a read error. V and J are TRBV5-1 and TRBJ2-5; D gene uncertain. Per the germline V gene, CDR1 is SGHRS and CDR2 is YFSETQ. The CDR3 is 13 amino acids. The CDR3 sequence is CASSPSPQETQYF. For the CDR3, the DNA is TGTGCCAGCAGTCCCTCGCCCCAAGAGACCCAGTACTTC.

The rearrangement joins TRBV20-1 to TRBJ2-5, with 8 bases fitting TRBD2. This CDR3 spans 15 amino acids. Germline loops: CDR1 DFQATT, CDR2 SNEGSKA (reference sequence). J was trimmed by 1 base and V by 0 bases; bases with no gene match: 4. The CDR3: CSAREVAGFQETQYF. The CDR3 nucleotides are TGCAGTGCTAGAGAGGTAGCGGGGTTCCAAGAGACCCAGTACTTC.

This chain joins TRBV5-1 and TRBJ2-7, with a tentative D call TRBD1 (5 bases). The CDR3 runs to 14 residues. The germline CDR1 and CDR2 sequences are SGHRS and YFSETQ. The V and J ends lost 0 bases and 3 bases respectively, with 10 bases between them. In DNA form, the CDR3 reads TGCGCCAGCAGCTTGGCCGTAGGGGACTACGAGCAGTACGTC. It is translated as CASSLAVGDYEQYV.